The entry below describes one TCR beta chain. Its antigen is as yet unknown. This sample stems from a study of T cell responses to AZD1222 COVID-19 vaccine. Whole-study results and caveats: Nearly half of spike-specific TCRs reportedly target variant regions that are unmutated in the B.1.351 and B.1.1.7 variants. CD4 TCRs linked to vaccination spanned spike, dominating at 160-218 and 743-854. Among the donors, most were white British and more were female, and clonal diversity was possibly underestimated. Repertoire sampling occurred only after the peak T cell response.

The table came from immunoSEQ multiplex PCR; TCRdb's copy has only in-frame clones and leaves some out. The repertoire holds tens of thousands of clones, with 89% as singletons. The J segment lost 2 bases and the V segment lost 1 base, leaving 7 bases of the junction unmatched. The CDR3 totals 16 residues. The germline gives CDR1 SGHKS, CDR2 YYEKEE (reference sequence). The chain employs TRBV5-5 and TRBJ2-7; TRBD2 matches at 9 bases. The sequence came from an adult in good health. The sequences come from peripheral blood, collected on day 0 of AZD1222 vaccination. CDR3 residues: CASSLKVAGDPYEQYF. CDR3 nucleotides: TGTGCCAGCAGCTTGAAGGTAGCGGGAGACCCCTACGAGCAGTACTTC.